The sequence of this T cell receptor (beta chain) was determined in a study of cytomegalovirus exposure and HLA in healthy donors. Findings of the study overall: Common viral pathogens (according to a later analysis) appeared linked to several of the most significant clusters. Fewer N-insertions than the 666-donor mean were reportedly shown by an Asian-associated ancestry cluster in a later analysis. As was reported, the HLA-A and HLA-B alleles of most subjects were accurately predicted from TCR beta sequences.

Notes on this clone: Its antigen is still unknown.

Both 60 Vbeta primers and 13 Jbeta primers went into the PCR. The assay was immunoSEQ multiplex PCR, and TCRdb's table has in-frame clones only and misses some. The table has around 99,000 clones, approximately 73% seen once. The sequenced material came from PBMCs. The receptor's source is a man aged 35-49 years in good health and CMV-seronegative.

CDR3 sequence (DNA): TGTGCCAGCAGCCCAGGGACTAGCGGTAGCTACGAGCAGTACTTC. It codes for CASSPGTSGSYEQYF. The chain combines TRBV7-8 with TRBJ2-7, with 11 bases that match TRBD2. This CDR3 spans 15 amino acids. In germline, CDR1 is SGHVS, CDR2 FQNEAQ. The trim removed 5 bases at V and 3 bases at J, leaving 6 bases unmatched.